The 11 T cell receptor beta chains listed next were all sequenced from one sample in a study of OX40 agonist ivuxolimab in advanced cancers. Sequenced by immunoSEQ multiplex PCR; TCRdb stores in-frame clones only, minus some. This sample carries about 85,000 clones, roughly four fifths of them seen once, and the ten largest clones take 5.5% to 8.5%. The sequencing used CD4+ or CD8+ T cells sorted from blood, collected in a trial of the OX40 agonist ivuxolimab. Receptors were obtained from an adult with an advanced solid tumor such as melanoma, head and neck, liver or kidney cancer.

The genes are TRBV28 and TRBJ1-5; D ambiguous. The germline V gene encodes CDR1 MDHEN and CDR2 SYDVKM. V gave up 7 bases and J gave up 5 bases, with 12 bases separating them. CDR3 length: 13 amino acids. The CDR3 reads CASKDVGYQPQHF. CDR3 sequence (DNA): TGTGCCAGCAAAGATGTTGGGTATCAGCCCCAGCATTTT.

The J gene is TRBJ1-5, the V gene TRBV27; D perhaps matches TRBD1 (5 bases). Germline CDR1 MNHEY, CDR2 SMNVEV (reference sequence). CDR3 length: 15 amino acids. Trimming left V 6 bases short and J 3 bases short, with 15 bases between. The CDR3 spells CASSLTPRVNQPQHF. The CDR3 bases are TGTGCCAGCAGCCTTACCCCCAGGGTCAATCAGCCCCAGCATTTT.

The chain has TRBV2 and TRBJ1-5, with TRBD1 matching 8 bases. CDR1 and CDR2 (germline): SNHLY, FYNNEI. The CDR3 has 16 residues. V lost 5 bases to trimming and J lost 4 bases; unmatched junction nucleotides: 10. The DNA for the CDR3 is TGTGCCAGCAGTAATCAGGGGGGACAGGCGAATCAGCCCCAGCATTTT. Encoded protein: CASSNQGGQANQPQHF. The full variable domain, completed using reference TRBV2 and TRBJ1-5, is EPEVTQTPSHQVTQMGQEVILRCVPISNHLYFYWYRQILGQKVEFLVSFYNNEISEKSEIFDDQFSVERPDGSNFTLKIRSTKLEDSAMYFCASSNQGGQANQPQHFGDGTRLSIL.

The chain employs TRBV2 and TRBJ2-3; D is unresolved. Germline V lookup: CDR1 SNHLY, CDR2 FYNNEI. Trimming stripped 4 bases from V and 1 base from J, with 6 bases between. The CDR3 extends over 13 amino acids. This CDR3 reads CASSASGTDTQYF. CDR3 in DNA: TGTGCCAGCAGTGCCTCTGGCACAGATACGCAGTATTTT.

This sequence joins TRBV5-4 and TRBJ2-2, with D perhaps TRBD1 (5 bases). V was clipped by 0 bases and J by 2 bases, with 8 bases between them. Germline values: CDR1 SGHNT, CDR2 YYREEE (reference sequence). CDR3 size: 15 residues. The chain's CDR3 is CASSLARANTGELFF. The DNA of the CDR3 is TGTGCCAGCAGCTTGGCCAGGGCTAACACCGGGGAGCTGTTTTTT. The whole variable domain, remainder taken from reference TRBV5-4 and TRBJ2-2, is ETGVTQSPTHLIKTRGQQVTLRCSSQSGHNTVSWYQQALGQGPQFIFQYYREEENGRGNFPPRFSGLQFPNYSSELNVNALELDDSALYLCASSLARANTGELFFGEGSRLTVL.

The V and J genes are TRBV19 and TRBJ2-7; 8 bases are a match to TRBD1. In germline, CDR1 is LNHDA, CDR2 SQIVND (reference sequence). The V and J ends lost 2 bases and 5 bases, in that order; junction bases with no gene match: 11. The CDR3 spans 16 residues. The CDR3: CASSITAAGGVHEQYF. Here the CDR3 DNA reads TGTGCCAGTAGTATAACGGCGGCAGGGGGCGTCCACGAGCAGTACTTC.

The chain has TRBV28 and TRBJ1-2; D possibly corresponds to TRBD1 (6 bases). The CDR3 is 12 residues long. The V end was cut by 4 bases, the J end by 7 bases, with 10 bases between. Germline lookup yields CDR1 MDHEN and CDR2 SYDVKM. CDR3 DNA sequence: TGTGCCAGCAGTTCATACAGGGTTGGCTACACCTTC. This sequence encodes CASSSYRVGYTF.

This chain links TRBV18 with TRBJ2-1, with D possibly TRBD2 on 6 matching bases. V gave up 3 bases and J gave up 4 bases, with 22 bases separating them. Germline CDR1 is KGHSH and CDR2 is LQKENI. The length of the CDR3 is 18 residues. The CDR3 nucleotides read TGTGCCAGCTCACCGGAGGGAAGGGCCTACAGCCATTACAATGAGCAGTTCTTC. The encoded protein is CASSPEGRAYSHYNEQFF.

J is TRBJ1-3 and V is TRBV4-1; D is perhaps TRBD1 (6 bases). The germline V gene has CDR1 MGHRA and CDR2 YSYEKL. The V gene lost 4 bases and the J gene lost 0 bases, with 16 bases spanning the gap. This CDR3 has 17 amino acids. The CDR3 nucleotides read TGCGCCAGCAGCCGGAGGGGGGATCCGACCTCTGGAAACACCATATATTTT. It encodes CASSRRGDPTSGNTIYF.

The V call is TRBV6-4, the J call TRBJ2-2, with 7 bases that match TRBD1. CDR1 is MRHNA and CDR2 is SNTAGT in the germline V gene. The CDR3 loop spans 14 amino acids. Trimming at V came to 7 bases and at J to 3 bases, leaving 5 bases not matched to a gene. CDR3 sequence reads: CASKRGQDTGELFF. The CDR3 coding sequence is TGTGCCAGCAAGAGGGGGCAGGACACCGGGGAGCTGTTTTTT.

This chain uses TRBV11-2 with TRBJ2-2, with 8 nucleotides matching TRBD2. CDR1 SGHAT and CDR2 FQNNGV come from the germline V gene. The CDR3 contains 17 residues. Trimming at V came to 1 base and at J to 3 bases, leaving 7 bases not matched to a gene. For the CDR3, the DNA is TGTGCCAGCAGCTTAGGATACGGGAGGGCCGACACCGGGGAGCTGTTTTTT. It translates to CASSLGYGRADTGELFF.